The 27 T cell receptor beta chains reported below all come from one sample, sequenced in a study of T cell repertoires in cytomegalovirus infection. TCRdb recomputed calls from the reads with MiXCR, one row per CDR3 protein. There are 350,000 to 450,000 distinct CDR3 sequences in the sample; roughly 18% occur only once, and around 9.3% lies in the top ten. What was sequenced was PBMCs. These receptors came from a human donor in good health (CMV status not recorded). Some clones in this sample may be carry-over from other donors' samples.

The rearrangement links TRBV7-2 to TRBJ1-1, with unresolved D. From germline, CDR1 is SGHTA and CDR2 FQGNSA. Between the trimmed V and J ends, which lost 5 bases and 6 bases, there was a span of 16 bases. This CDR3 is built from 14 residues. Here the CDR3 reads CASSPGPTIPEAFF. In nucleotides, the CDR3 is TGTGCCAGCAGCCCGGGCCCGACCATCCCTGAAGCTTTCTTT.

The chain joins TRBV12-3 or TRBV12-4 to TRBJ2-1, with 7 bases lining up with TRBD2. The CDR3 runs to 14 residues. Losses at the gene ends were 7 bases for V and 7 bases for J; bases not matched to a gene: 10. In DNA, the CDR3 is TGTGCCAGCAAGGGTGGGAGGGCCCCGAATGAGCAGTTCTTC. As protein: CASKGGRAPNEQFF.

The sample holds one count of this clonotype. The rearrangement joins TRBV7-9 to TRBJ2-3, with D perhaps matching TRBD2 (5 bases). V lost 8 bases and J 5 bases, leaving 20 bases between the germline ends. The CDR3 has 15 amino acids. The germline V gene has CDR1 SEHNR and CDR2 FQNEAQ (reference sequence). The CDR3 nucleotides read TGTGCCAGCTCCCTGATGACGGGTCGGGGAGATACGCAGTATTTT. It yields the protein CASSLMTGRGDTQYF.

This clonotype has only a few counts. This chain links TRBV12-5 with TRBJ1-5; no reliable D call. Trimming took off 7 bases at V and 3 bases at J, with 22 bases between the two ends. The V gene's germline CDR1 is LGHNT and CDR2 FRNRAP. CDR3 length: 17 residues. The CDR3 sequence is CASAPPTLADPNQPQHF. The CDR3 DNA is TGTGCTAGTGCCCCGCCAACCCTGGCTGATCCCAATCAGCCCCAGCATTTT. Together with reference TRBV12-5 and TRBJ1-5, the CDR3 gives the full variable domain: DARVTQTPRHKVTEMGQEVTMRCQPILGHNTVFWYRQTMMQGLELLAYFRNRAPLDDSGMPKDRFSAEMPDATLATLKIQPSEPRDSAVYFCASAPPTLADPNQPQHFGDGTRLSIL.

The chain links TRBV15 to TRBJ2-7; perhaps TRBD2 as D (5 bases). Germline-derived CDR1 and CDR2 are LNHNV and YYDKDF (reference sequence). Trimming stripped 0 bases from V and 6 bases from J, with 9 bases between. This CDR3 comprises 13 residues. The CDR3 is CATSREPGSEQYF. The CDR3 DNA follows: TGTGCCACCAGCAGAGAGCCGGGGAGCGAGCAGTACTTC.

As to this clonotype: A much larger clone differs from this one at a single base, so this may be a read error. This CDR3 fails to terminate in the conserved phenylalanine or tryptophan, so it likely reflects a read error. V and J are TRBV7-2 and TRBJ2-1, with D hard to call. The length of the CDR3 is 13 residues. V was cut by 1 base and J by 11 bases, with 12 bases left in between. Per the germline V gene, CDR1 is SGHTA and CDR2 is FQGNSA. CDR3 nucleotides: TGTGCCAGCAGCTTAGAGAAAGGGCGGAAGCAGTTCGTC. Translation gives CASSLEKGRKQFV.

In nucleotides, the CDR3 is TGTGCCAGCAGCTTACGTATTGCTAGCGGGCTCTCTGGGGCCAACGTCCTGACTTTC. The encoded protein is CASSLRIASGLSGANVLTF. The gene calls are TRBV7-2 and TRBJ2-6; TRBD2 aligns across 8 bases. The CDR3 runs to 19 residues. CDR1 and CDR2 (germline): SGHTA, FQGNSA. V dropped 2 bases and J dropped 0; count of bases not matched to a gene: 9.

This clonotype was observed many times. The rearrangement uses TRBV27 and TRBJ2-2; TRBD1 is a possible D gene (5 bases). Trimming shortened V by 4 bases and J by 4 bases, and 16 bases separated the two germline ends. CDR1 and CDR2 (germline): MNHEY, SMNVEV (reference sequence). The CDR3 contains 16 residues. The CDR3 region is CASSWSGSLGTGELFF. The CDR3 DNA sequence: TGTGCCAGCAGTTGGTCAGGGTCCTTGGGCACCGGGGAGCTGTTTTTT.

The chain recombines TRBV12-3 or TRBV12-4 with TRBJ1-5, with a weak D call TRBD1 (5 bases). Trimming removed 6 bases from V and 6 bases from J, with 18 bases in between. The CDR3 loop spans 15 amino acids. This chain's CDR3 is CASSLAGGWGQPQHF. CDR3 nucleotide sequence: TGTGCCAGCAGCCTCGCCGGGGGTTGGGGTCAGCCCCAGCATTTT.

Only a few counts were recorded for this clonotype. The gene calls are TRBV12-3 or TRBV12-4 and TRBJ2-3; D is perhaps TRBD2 (6 bases). The CDR3 consists of 16 residues. Trimming took off 0 bases at V and 4 bases at J, with 14 bases between the two ends. This CDR3 reads CASSLAGAGWADTQYF. The DNA for the CDR3 is TGTGCCAGCAGTTTAGCGGGCGCGGGATGGGCAGATACGCAGTATTTT.

There are a few counts of this clonotype. The chain employs TRBV18 and TRBJ1-2; 7 nucleotides match TRBD1. Germline assignment: CDR1 KGHSH and CDR2 LQKENI. The CDR3 has 14 amino acids. J lost 6 bases, V lost 3 bases, and 7 bases had no gene match. CDR3 DNA sequence: TGTGCCAGCTCACCGACTCAGGGGGTAGATGGCTACACCTTC. Translated: CASSPTQGVDGYTF.

This clonotype is a singleton in its sample. This chain joins TRBV4-1 and TRBJ1-2; D is ambiguous. V was trimmed by 0 bases and J by 4 bases, leaving 9 bases between them. The CDR3 loop spans 14 amino acids. CDR1 is MGHRA, CDR2 YSYEKL, per germline. The CDR3 spells CASSQESTVYGYTF. The DNA for the CDR3 is TGCGCCAGCAGCCAAGAGTCAACAGTCTATGGCTACACCTTC.

This clonotype has a handful of counts. The chain recombines TRBV5-1 with TRBJ1-4; D remains unclear. CDR1 is SGHRS and CDR2 is YFSETQ in the germline V gene. CDR3 length: 15 amino acids. Trimming took 3 bases from V and 3 from J, leaving 12 bases between them. CDR3: CASSSGGTSNEKLFF. The CDR3 coding sequence is TGCGCCAGCAGCTCGGGAGGAACCTCTAATGAAAAACTGTTTTTT. Looking up the rest from reference TRBV5-1 and TRBJ1-4 gives the full variable domain: KAGVTQTPRYLIKTRGQQVTLSCSPISGHRSVSWYQQTPGQGLQFLFEYFSETQRNKGNFPGRFSGRQFSNSRSEMNVSTLELGDSALYLCASSSGGTSNEKLFFGSGTQLSVL.

The V and J genes are TRBV20-1 and TRBJ1-1, with 7 bases fitting TRBD1. CDR3 size: 12 residues. Trimming took 0 bases from V and 11 from J; bases not matched to a gene: 6. Germline CDR1 DFQATT, CDR2 SNEGSKA (reference sequence). CDR3 sequence reads: CSAREQGRGAFF. Here the CDR3 DNA reads TGCAGTGCTAGAGAACAAGGCAGGGGGGCTTTCTTT.

This clonotype was found a few times. The chain recombines TRBV20-1 with TRBJ1-4; unclear D gene. Looked up from germline, CDR1 is DFQATT and CDR2 is SNEGSKA (reference sequence). The V and J ends lost 6 bases and 7 bases respectively, with 15 bases between them. The CDR3 is 13 residues long. As DNA, the CDR3 is TGCAGTGCCTGGCGGGAGACTCCTGAAAAACTGTTTTTT. It codes for CSAWRETPEKLFF.

The chain has TRBV7-9 and TRBJ1-6; D gene uncertain. This CDR3 has 9 residues. Germline assignment: CDR1 SEHNR and CDR2 FQNEAQ (reference sequence). The V end was cut by 3 bases, the J end by 13 bases, with 1 base between. The DNA for the CDR3 is TGTGCCAGCAGCTTCCCCCTCCACTTT. It encodes CASSFPLHF. Variable domain in full (rest from reference TRBV7-9 and TRBJ1-6): DTGVSQNPRHKITKRGQNVTFRCDPISEHNRLYWYRQTLGQGPEFLTYFQNEAQLEKSRLLSDRFSAERPKGSFSTLEIQRTEQGDSAMYLCASSFPLHFGNGTRLTVT.

This clonotype has only a few counts. This rearrangement joins TRBV6-5 to TRBJ1-5; TRBD1 might be the D (6 bases). V was pared by 6 bases and J by 2 bases, with 14 bases between. Germline CDR1 and CDR2: MNHEY and SVGAGI. CDR3 length: 15 amino acids. The CDR3: CASRPQGLGNQPQHF. CDR3 DNA: TGTGCCAGCAGACCCCAGGGGTTAGGCAATCAGCCCCAGCATTTT.

CDR3 nucleotides: TGTGCCAGCAGCTATTCCGGCTTTCAGAAGCCAGATACGCAGTATTTT. Translated: CASSYSGFQKPDTQYF. J is TRBJ2-3 and V is TRBV11-2; D gene ambiguous. CDR3 length: 16 amino acids. CDR1 is SGHAT, CDR2 FQNNGV, per germline. Trimming took off 4 bases at V and 4 bases at J, with 18 bases between the two ends.

This clonotype showed up just a few times. V and J are TRBV7-6 and TRBJ2-7; D is unresolved. The V gene lost 4 bases and the J gene lost 0 bases, with 10 bases spanning the gap. In germline, CDR1 is SGHVS, CDR2 FNYEAQ. This CDR3 has 14 amino acids. CDR3 sequence: CASSSRPNSYEQYF. The CDR3 DNA sequence: TGTGCCAGCAGCTCACGACCGAACTCCTACGAGCAGTACTTC.

Ten or more counts support this clonotype. The chain is built from TRBV6-1 and TRBJ2-7; no clear D gene. Between the trimmed V and J ends, which lost 5 bases and 3 bases, there was a span of 11 bases. From germline, CDR1 is MNHNS and CDR2 SASEGT. The CDR3 sequence is 13 residues long. The CDR3: CASSPPSYYEQYF. The DNA of the CDR3 is TGTGCCAGCAGTCCCCCATCCTACTACGAGCAGTACTTC.

Here the CDR3 DNA reads TGCAGTGCTGGGGGCTTGCTCCGCTCCTACGAGCAGTACTTC. Translated: CSAGGLLRSYEQYF. The rearrangement links TRBV20-1 to TRBJ2-7; possible D gene TRBD1, 6 bases. CDR1 and CDR2 from the germline V gene are DFQATT and SNEGSKA (reference sequence). The CDR3 length is 14 residues. V dropped 5 bases and J dropped 0 bases, with 14 bases sitting between them.

This clonotype was counted at least ten times. V usage is TRBV7-3 and J usage is TRBJ2-2, with unresolved D. This CDR3 contains 13 residues. Per the germline V gene, CDR1 is SGHTA and CDR2 is FQGTGA. Deletions cut 6 bases from V and 6 bases from J, with 11 bases between. CDR3 sequence (DNA): TGTGCCAGCAGTCCAACCCTGTCCGGGGAGCTGTTTTTT. This translates into CASSPTLSGELFF.

This clonotype occurred a few times. The chain joins TRBV18 to TRBJ1-3, with no clear D. Germline V CDR1 and CDR2: KGHSH, LQKENI. Deletions cut 4 bases from V and 2 bases from J, with 15 bases between. The CDR3 length is 16 residues. CDR3 loop: CASSLTRLEAGNTIYF. CDR3 nucleotides: TGTGCCAGCTCACTGACCCGGTTGGAGGCTGGAAACACCATATATTTT.

This clonotype was counted ten times or more. The V call is TRBV7-6, the J call TRBJ1-1; 9 nucleotides line up with TRBD1. The V segment lost 1 base and the J segment 0 bases; nucleotides outside the gene matches: 6. Germline loops: CDR1 SGHVS, CDR2 FNYEAQ. The CDR3 contains 17 residues. DNA for the CDR3: TGTGCCAGCAGCTTAGGGGACAGGGCCATCATGAACACTGAAGCTTTCTTT. Its protein product is CASSLGDRAIMNTEAFF.

This clonotype was seen many times. The rearrangement links TRBV11-2 to TRBJ1-4; no clear D. Germline loops: CDR1 SGHAT, CDR2 FQNNGV. Trimming took off 5 bases at V and 4 bases at J, with 14 bases between the two ends. The CDR3 totals 15 residues. The CDR3 here is CASSPDGVSNEKLFF. The CDR3 nucleotides are TGTGCCAGCAGCCCTGATGGGGTTAGTAATGAAAAACTGTTTTTT.

A remark on this clonotype: A read error is possible here, since a much larger clone lies one base away. V usage is TRBV7-2 and J usage is TRBJ2-1; TRBD1 aligns across 7 bases. CDR3 length equals 15 residues. The germline gives CDR1 SGHTA, CDR2 FQGNSA. V trimming: 5 bases; J trimming: 4 bases; junction bases outside the gene matches: 8. CDR3: CTSSLGQLTYNEQFF. The CDR3 nucleotides read TGTACCAGCAGCCTGGGACAGCTTACTTACAATGAGCAGTTCTTC.

At least ten counts were recorded for this clonotype. The rearrangement joins TRBV12-3 or TRBV12-4 to TRBJ2-3; 8 nucleotides align to TRBD2. The CDR3 is made up of 14 amino acids. Trimming cost V 5 bases and J 6 bases; bases outside gene matches: 7. The CDR3: CASSRAGVGDTQYF. CDR3 coding DNA: TGTGCCAGCAGTCGAGCGGGAGTCGGTGATACGCAGTATTTT.